Listed here are 15 T cell receptor beta chains from one sample, sequenced in a study of CD8 T cells in Susac syndrome. Random hexamers served to reverse transcribe about 0.5 to 1 ug RNA. MiXCR, run by TCRdb on the immunoSEQ multiplex PCR reads, gives a single entry per CDR3 protein. There are over 150,000 distinct CDR3 sequences in the sample; approximately 95% occur only once, and approximately 0.12% lies in the top ten. Sequencing input: CD4+ T cells from PBMCs. The receptor set was obtained from a human donor with Susac syndrome.

This clonotype was seen only once. The genes are TRBV20-1 and TRBJ2-1; 7 nucleotides agree with TRBD2. V was clipped by 7 bases and J by 7 bases; unmatched bases: 7. From germline, CDR1 is DFQATT and CDR2 SNEGSKA (reference sequence). The CDR3 loop spans 12 amino acids. CDR3 sequence: CSVAGDGNEQFF. CDR3 bases: TGCAGTGTCGCGGGAGACGGGAATGAGCAGTTCTTC.

The rearrangement uses TRBV3-1 and TRBJ2-6; TRBD1 matches at 9 bases. The CDR3 consists of 17 residues. With 4 bases clipped from V and 1 base from J, the junction kept 5 bases outside the gene matches. Germline CDR1 reads LGHDT; CDR2 reads YNNKEL (reference sequence). The CDR3 loop reads CASSPQDRGSGANVLTF. In DNA, the CDR3 is TGTGCCAGCAGCCCCCAGGACAGGGGATCTGGGGCCAACGTCCTGACTTTC.

J is TRBJ2-7 and V is TRBV20-1; tentatively, D is TRBD2 (6 bases). CDR1 is DFQATT and CDR2 is SNEGSKA in the germline V gene (reference sequence). This CDR3 is 15 amino acids long. V was cut by 0 bases and J by 4 bases, with 16 bases left in between. The CDR3 loop reads CSARDRRGSRYEQYF. CDR3 DNA sequence: TGCAGTGCTAGAGATCGTCGGGGGAGTCGGTACGAGCAGTACTTC.

V usage is TRBV5-6 and J usage is TRBJ2-1; 14 bases align to TRBD2. V lost 2 bases and J lost 8; bases outside the gene matches: 6. CDR1 is SGHDT and CDR2 is YYEEEE in the germline V gene. The CDR3 has 16 amino acids. CDR3 sequence: CASSFRLAGGSDEQFF. The CDR3, as DNA: TGTGCCAGCAGCTTCCGACTAGCGGGAGGGTCAGATGAGCAGTTCTTC.

The CDR3 loop is CASSCPSGSSYEQYF. CDR3 bases: TGTGCCAGCAGTTGCCCCAGCGGGAGTTCCTACGAGCAGTACTTC. V gene TRBV9 combines with J gene TRBJ2-7; 8 bases line up with TRBD2. V trimming: 5 bases; J trimming: 1 base; junction bases outside the gene matches: 8. Germline lookup yields CDR1 SGDLS and CDR2 YYNGEE. The length of the CDR3 is 15 residues. Together with reference TRBV9 and TRBJ2-7, the CDR3 gives the full variable domain: DSGVTQTPKHLITATGQRVTLRCSPRSGDLSVYWYQQSLDQGLQFLIQYYNGEERAKGNILERFSAQQFPDLHSELNLSSLELGDSALYFCASSCPSGSSYEQYFGPGTRLTVT.

The gene calls are TRBV6-2 or TRBV6-3 and TRBJ1-1; D is perhaps TRBD1 (5 bases). The length of the CDR3 is 15 residues. V shed 8 bases and J shed 1 base, with 17 bases lying between them. The germline V gene encodes CDR1 MNHEY and CDR2 SVGEGT. CDR3 loop: CASGGADWENTEAFF. Written as DNA, the CDR3 is TGTGCCAGCGGAGGGGCCGATTGGGAGAACACTGAAGCTTTCTTT.

This chain connects TRBV29-1 to TRBJ2-3, with unresolved D. The CDR3 has 11 residues. Trimming cost V 3 bases and J 6 bases, with 7 bases left between them. Germline assignment: CDR1 SQVTM and CDR2 ANQGSEA. CDR3 region: CSVDGSDTQYF. The CDR3 coding sequence is TGCAGCGTTGATGGTTCGGATACGCAGTATTTT.

The chain employs TRBV30 and TRBJ2-5; D gene unclear. Trimming shortened V by 2 bases and J by 1 base, and 14 bases separated the two germline ends. Germline CDR1 reads GTSNPN; CDR2 reads SVGIG (reference sequence). The CDR3 is made up of 15 amino acids. CDR3 residues: CAWSPLWGSQETQYF. The CDR3 coding sequence is TGTGCCTGGAGTCCACTTTGGGGATCCCAAGAGACCCAGTACTTC. Variable domain in full (rest from reference TRBV30 and TRBJ2-5): SQTIHQWPATLVQPVGSPLSLECTVEGTSNPNLYWYRQAAGRGLQLLFYSVGIGQISSEVPQNLSASRPQDRQFILSSKKLLLSDSGFYLCAWSPLWGSQETQYFGPGTRLLVL.

V gene TRBV19 combines with J gene TRBJ1-2; D remains unclear. This CDR3 spans 12 amino acids. Germline loops: CDR1 LNHDA, CDR2 SQIVND (reference sequence). Trimming shortened V by 9 bases and J by 7 bases, and 15 bases separated the two germline ends. CDR3 sequence (DNA): TGTGCCAGCTCTCGGCTAAAGGTTGGCTACACCTTC. Its protein is CASSRLKVGYTF.

The rearrangement uses TRBV10-3 and TRBJ1-3; tentatively, D is TRBD1 (5 bases). The CDR3 spans 13 residues. V was cut by 11 bases and J by 0 bases, with 11 bases left in between. Germline lookup yields CDR1 ENHRY and CDR2 SYGVKD. This CDR3 is CASGEGSGNTIYF. In DNA form, the CDR3 reads TGTGCCTCGGGGGAGGGCTCTGGAAACACCATATATTTT.

J is TRBJ1-5 and V is TRBV30, with 9 bases matching TRBD1. In germline, CDR1 is GTSNPN, CDR2 SVGIG (reference sequence). With V trimmed by 3 bases and J by 2 bases, 8 bases remained unmatched. This CDR3 is built from 16 residues. The CDR3 DNA reads TGTGCCTGGAGCCGGGACAGGGTTCCGGGCAATCAGCCCCAGCATTTT. It specifies CAWSRDRVPGNQPQHF.

This chain uses TRBV2 with TRBJ2-5; 7 bases are shared with TRBD1. Looked up from germline, CDR1 is SNHLY and CDR2 is FYNNEI. The trim removed 3 bases at V and 5 bases at J, leaving 6 bases unmatched. This CDR3 region has 14 residues. The CDR3 DNA follows: TGTGCCAGCAGTGAGAGACAGGGCTTTGAGACCCAGTACTTC. Protein sequence: CASSERQGFETQYF.

The rearrangement joins TRBV24-1 to TRBJ2-7; D not certain. V lost 11 bases and J 3 bases, leaving 10 bases between the germline ends. CDR3 size: 11 residues. The V gene's germline CDR1 is KGHDR and CDR2 SFDVKD. CDR3 in amino acids: CAKKPLYEQYF. CDR3 nucleotide sequence: TGTGCCAAAAAGCCTCTCTACGAGCAGTACTTC.

The chain is built from TRBV28 and TRBJ1-2; TRBD1 matches 7 bases. Per the germline V gene, CDR1 is MDHEN and CDR2 is SYDVKM. The trim removed 6 bases at V and 4 bases at J, leaving 5 bases unmatched. This CDR3 is built from 13 residues. DNA of the CDR3: TGTGCCAGCAGAGGGGGCTTAGGCTATGGCTACACCTTC. This translates into CASRGGLGYGYTF.

The V call is TRBV5-4, the J call TRBJ2-1; D gene unclear. From germline, CDR1 is SGHNT and CDR2 YYREEE (reference sequence). With 0 bases removed from V and 8 bases from J, the gap between germline ends came to 6 bases. This CDR3 spans 12 amino acids. The CDR3 region has the DNA TGTGCCAGCAGCTTGGCCGGAGATGAGCAGTTCTTC. Amino acid sequence: CASSLAGDEQFF.